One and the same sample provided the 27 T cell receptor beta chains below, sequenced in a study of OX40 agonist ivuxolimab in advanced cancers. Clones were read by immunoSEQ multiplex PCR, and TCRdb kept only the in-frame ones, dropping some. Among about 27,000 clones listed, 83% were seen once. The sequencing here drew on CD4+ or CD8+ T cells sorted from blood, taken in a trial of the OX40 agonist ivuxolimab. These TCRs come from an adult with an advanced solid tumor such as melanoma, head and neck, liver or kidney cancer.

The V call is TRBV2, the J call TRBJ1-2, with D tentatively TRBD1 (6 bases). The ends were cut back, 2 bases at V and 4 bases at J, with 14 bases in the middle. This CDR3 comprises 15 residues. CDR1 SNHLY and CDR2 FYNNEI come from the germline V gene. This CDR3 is CASSEMGALSYGYTF. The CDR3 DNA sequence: TGTGCCAGCAGTGAAATGGGGGCCTTATCCTATGGCTACACCTTC.

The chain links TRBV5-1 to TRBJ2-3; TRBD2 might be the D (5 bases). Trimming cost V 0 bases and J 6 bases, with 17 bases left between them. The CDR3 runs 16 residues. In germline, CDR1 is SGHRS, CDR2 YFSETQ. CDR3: CASSLEANGDFDTQYF. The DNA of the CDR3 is TGCGCCAGCAGCTTGGAAGCTAACGGGGATTTTGATACGCAGTATTTT.

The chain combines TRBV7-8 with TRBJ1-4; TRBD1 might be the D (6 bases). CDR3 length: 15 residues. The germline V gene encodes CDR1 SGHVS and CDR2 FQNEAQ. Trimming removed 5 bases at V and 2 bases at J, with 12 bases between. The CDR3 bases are TGTGCCAGCAGCGTTACAGGGTCCACTAATGAAAAACTGTTTTTT. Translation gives CASSVTGSTNEKLFF.

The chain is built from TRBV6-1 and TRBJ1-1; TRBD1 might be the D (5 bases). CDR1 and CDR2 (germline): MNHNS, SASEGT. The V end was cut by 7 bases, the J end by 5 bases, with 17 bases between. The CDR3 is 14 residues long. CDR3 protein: CASTPGPSRTEAFF. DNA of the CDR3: TGTGCCAGCACCCCGGGACCCAGCAGGACTGAAGCTTTCTTT.

The CDR3 DNA reads TGTGCCAGCAGCGATAGCGGAGACGAGCAGTTCTTC. It is translated as CASSDSGDEQFF. The V gene is TRBV11-2, the J gene TRBJ2-1; TRBD2 is a possible D gene (6 bases). Deletions cut 5 bases from V and 10 bases from J, with 12 bases between. Germline assignment: CDR1 SGHAT and CDR2 FQNNGV. The CDR3 spans 12 residues.

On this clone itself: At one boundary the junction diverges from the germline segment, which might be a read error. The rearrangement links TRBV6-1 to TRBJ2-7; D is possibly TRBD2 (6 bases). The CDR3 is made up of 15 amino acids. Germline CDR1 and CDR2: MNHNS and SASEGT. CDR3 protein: CASREGTYNSYEQYF. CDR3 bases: TGTGCCAGCAGAGAAGGGACTTACAACTCCTACGAGCAGTACTTC.

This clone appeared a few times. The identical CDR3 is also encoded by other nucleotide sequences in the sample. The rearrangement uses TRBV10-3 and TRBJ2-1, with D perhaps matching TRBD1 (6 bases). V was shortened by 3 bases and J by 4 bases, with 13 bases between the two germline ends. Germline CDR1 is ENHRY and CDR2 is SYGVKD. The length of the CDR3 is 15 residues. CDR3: CAISERAGDYNEQFF. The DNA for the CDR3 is TGTGCCATCAGTGAAAGGGCAGGGGATTACAATGAGCAGTTCTTC.

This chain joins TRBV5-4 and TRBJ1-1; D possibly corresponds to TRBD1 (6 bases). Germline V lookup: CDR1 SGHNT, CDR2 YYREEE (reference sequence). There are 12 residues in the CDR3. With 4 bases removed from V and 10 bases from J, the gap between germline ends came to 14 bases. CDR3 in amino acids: CASSQGGVGAFF. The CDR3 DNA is TGTGCCAGCAGCCAAGGGGGGGTAGGAGCTTTCTTT.

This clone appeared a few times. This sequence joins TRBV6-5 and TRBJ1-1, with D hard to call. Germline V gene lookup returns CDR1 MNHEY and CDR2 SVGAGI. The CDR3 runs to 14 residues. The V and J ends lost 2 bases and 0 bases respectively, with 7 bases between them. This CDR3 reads CASSYSTLNTEAFF. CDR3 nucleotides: TGTGCCAGCAGTTACAGCACCCTGAACACTGAAGCTTTCTTT.

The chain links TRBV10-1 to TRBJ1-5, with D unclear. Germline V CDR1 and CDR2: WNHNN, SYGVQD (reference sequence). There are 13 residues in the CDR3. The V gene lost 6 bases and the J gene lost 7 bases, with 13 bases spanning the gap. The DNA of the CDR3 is TGCGCCAGCAGCAGAGGGTTGGGACAGCCCCAGCATTTT. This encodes CASSRGLGQPQHF.

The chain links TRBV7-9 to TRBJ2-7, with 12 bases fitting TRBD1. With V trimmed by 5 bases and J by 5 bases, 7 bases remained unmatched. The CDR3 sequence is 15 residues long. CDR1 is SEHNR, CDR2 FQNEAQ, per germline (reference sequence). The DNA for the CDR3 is TGTGCCAGCAGCCCAGGGGGGACAGGGGGCCACGAGCAGTACTTC. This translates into CASSPGGTGGHEQYF.

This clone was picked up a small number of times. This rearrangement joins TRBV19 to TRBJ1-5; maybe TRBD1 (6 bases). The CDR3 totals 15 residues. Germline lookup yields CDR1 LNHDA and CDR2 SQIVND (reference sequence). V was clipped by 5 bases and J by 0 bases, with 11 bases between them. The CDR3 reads CASSRTVNSNQPQHF. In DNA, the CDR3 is TGTGCCAGTAGTCGGACAGTCAATAGCAATCAGCCCCAGCATTTT.

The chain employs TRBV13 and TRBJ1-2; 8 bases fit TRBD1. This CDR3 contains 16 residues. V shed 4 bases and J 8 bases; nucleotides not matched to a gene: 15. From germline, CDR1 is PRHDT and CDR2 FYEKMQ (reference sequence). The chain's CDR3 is CASSWSTPGGAEGYTF. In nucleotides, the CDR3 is TGTGCCAGCAGCTGGTCAACACCAGGGGGCGCTGAAGGCTACACCTTC.

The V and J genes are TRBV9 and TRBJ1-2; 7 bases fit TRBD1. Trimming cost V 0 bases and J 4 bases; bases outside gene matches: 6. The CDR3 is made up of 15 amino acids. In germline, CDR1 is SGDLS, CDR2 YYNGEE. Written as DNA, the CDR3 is TGTGCCAGCAGCGTAGCTACGGGGACAGTCTATGGCTACACCTTC. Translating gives CASSVATGTVYGYTF.

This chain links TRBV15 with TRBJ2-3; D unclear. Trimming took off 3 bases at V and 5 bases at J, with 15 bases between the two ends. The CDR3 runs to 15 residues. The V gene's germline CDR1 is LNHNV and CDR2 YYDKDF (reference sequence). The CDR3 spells CATSRGFQAVDTQYF. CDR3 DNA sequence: TGTGCCACCAGCAGGGGGTTCCAGGCTGTAGATACGCAGTATTTT. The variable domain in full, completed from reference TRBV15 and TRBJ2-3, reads DAMVIQNPRYQVTQFGKPVTLSCSQTLNHNVMYWYQQKSSQAPKLLFHYYDKDFNNEADTPDNFQSRRPNTSFCFLDIRSPGLGDTAMYLCATSRGFQAVDTQYFGPGTRLTVL.

CDR3 residues: CASSYSGEKLFF. Written as DNA, the CDR3 is TGTGCCAGCAGTTACTCCGGTGAAAAACTGTTTTTT. This chain uses TRBV6-5 with TRBJ1-4; the D is unclear. Germline values: CDR1 MNHEY, CDR2 SVGAGI. This CDR3 is 12 amino acids long. Trimming took off 0 bases at V and 7 bases at J, with 3 bases between the two ends.

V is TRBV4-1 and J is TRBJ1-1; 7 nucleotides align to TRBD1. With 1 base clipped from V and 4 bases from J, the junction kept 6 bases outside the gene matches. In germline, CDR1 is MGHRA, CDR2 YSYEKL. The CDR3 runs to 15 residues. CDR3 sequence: CASSQGGGDGTEAFF. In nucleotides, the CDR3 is TGCGCCAGCAGCCAAGGAGGGGGCGATGGCACTGAAGCTTTCTTT.

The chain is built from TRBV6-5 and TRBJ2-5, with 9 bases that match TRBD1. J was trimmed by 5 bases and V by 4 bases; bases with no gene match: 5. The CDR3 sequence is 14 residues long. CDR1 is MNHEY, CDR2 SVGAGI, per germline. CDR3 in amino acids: CASSLHRGLETQYF. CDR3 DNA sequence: TGTGCCAGCAGTTTACACAGGGGGCTGGAGACCCAGTACTTC.

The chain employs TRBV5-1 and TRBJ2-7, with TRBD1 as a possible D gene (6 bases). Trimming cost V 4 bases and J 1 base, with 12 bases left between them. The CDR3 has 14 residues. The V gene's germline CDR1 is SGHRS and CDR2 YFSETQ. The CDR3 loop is CASSPTGTSYEQYF. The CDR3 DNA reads TGCGCCAGCAGCCCCACCGGGACATCCTACGAGCAGTACTTC.

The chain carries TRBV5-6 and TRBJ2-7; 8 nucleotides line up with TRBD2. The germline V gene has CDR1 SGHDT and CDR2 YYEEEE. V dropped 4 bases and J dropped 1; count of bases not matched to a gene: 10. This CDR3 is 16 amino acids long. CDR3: CASSTPPGGESYEQYF. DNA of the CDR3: TGTGCCAGCAGCACCCCCCCGGGGGGGGAATCCTACGAGCAGTACTTC.

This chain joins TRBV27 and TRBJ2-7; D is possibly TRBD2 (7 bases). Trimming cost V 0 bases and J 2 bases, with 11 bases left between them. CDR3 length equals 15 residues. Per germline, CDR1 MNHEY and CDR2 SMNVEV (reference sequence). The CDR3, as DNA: TGTGCCAGCAGTTTATCGGCGGGGGCCGCCTACGAGCAGTACTTC. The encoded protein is CASSLSAGAAYEQYF.

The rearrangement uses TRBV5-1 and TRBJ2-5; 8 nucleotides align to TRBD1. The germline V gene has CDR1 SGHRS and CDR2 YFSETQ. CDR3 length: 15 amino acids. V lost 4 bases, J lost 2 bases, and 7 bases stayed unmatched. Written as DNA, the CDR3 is TGCGCCAGCAGCAGAAGGACAGGGCCTCAAGAGACCCAGTACTTC. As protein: CASSRRTGPQETQYF.

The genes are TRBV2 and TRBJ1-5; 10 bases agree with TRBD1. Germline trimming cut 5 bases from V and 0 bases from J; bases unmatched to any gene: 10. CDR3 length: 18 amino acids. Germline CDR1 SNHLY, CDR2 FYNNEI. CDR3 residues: CASSHPGQGSNSNQPQHF. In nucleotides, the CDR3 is TGTGCCAGCAGTCACCCGGGACAGGGGTCGAATAGCAATCAGCCCCAGCATTTT.

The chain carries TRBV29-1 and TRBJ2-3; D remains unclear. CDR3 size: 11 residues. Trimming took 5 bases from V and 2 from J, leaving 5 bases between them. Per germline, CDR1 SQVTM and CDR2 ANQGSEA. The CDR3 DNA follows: TGCAGCGTTTTCGTCACAGATACGCAGTATTTT. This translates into CSVFVTDTQYF.

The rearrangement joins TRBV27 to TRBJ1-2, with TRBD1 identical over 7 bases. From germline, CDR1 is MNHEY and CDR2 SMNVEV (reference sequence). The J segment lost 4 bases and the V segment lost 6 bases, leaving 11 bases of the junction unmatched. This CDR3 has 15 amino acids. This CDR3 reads CASRLGQLIRYGYTF. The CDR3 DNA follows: TGTGCCAGCAGGTTGGGACAGTTGATTCGCTATGGCTACACCTTC.

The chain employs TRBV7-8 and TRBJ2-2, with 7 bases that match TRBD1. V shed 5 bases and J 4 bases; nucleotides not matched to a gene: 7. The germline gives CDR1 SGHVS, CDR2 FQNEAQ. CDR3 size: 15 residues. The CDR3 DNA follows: TGTGCCAGCAGCCTATACGGACAGGCCACCGGGGAGCTGTTTTTT. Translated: CASSLYGQATGELFF.

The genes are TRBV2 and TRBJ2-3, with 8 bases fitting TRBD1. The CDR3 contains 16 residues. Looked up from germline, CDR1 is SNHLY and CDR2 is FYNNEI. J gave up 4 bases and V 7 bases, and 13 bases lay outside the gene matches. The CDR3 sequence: CASKWGPGQGPDTQYF. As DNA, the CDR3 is TGTGCCAGCAAGTGGGGGCCCGGACAGGGACCAGATACGCAGTATTTT.